These 4 T cell receptor beta chains came from one sample sequenced in a study of beta chain features in type 1 diabetes. Antigen specificity for these receptors is unknown. Study-level findings and limits: Researchers report that Type 1 diabetes patients had moderately but significantly shorter TCRB CDR3s across all four CD4+ subsets.

cDNA synthesis used the whole RNA isolate, giving expressed TCRB sequences. Here immunoSEQ multiplex PCR was the method, and the copy in TCRdb shows in-frame clones only, minus some. The profile shows over 200,000 clones, 11% of them singletons. The sample comprised naive CD4+ T cells from blood. Source of these receptors: a man aged 30 to 39 with type 1 diabetes.

This clone has a handful of counts. This chain connects TRBV7-9 to TRBJ1-4; maybe TRBD1 (6 bases). The CDR3 is made up of 14 amino acids. Germline V gene sequence: CDR1 SEHNR, CDR2 FQNEAQ (reference sequence). The ends were cut back, 5 bases at V and 7 bases at J, with 14 bases in the middle. The CDR3 region is CASSPTGRAEKLFF. The CDR3 DNA reads TGTGCCAGCAGCCCTACAGGGCGGGCTGAAAAACTGTTTTTT.

The gene calls are TRBV10-3 and TRBJ2-2; D ambiguous. In germline, CDR1 is ENHRY, CDR2 SYGVKD. This CDR3 region has 13 residues. V was shortened by 7 bases and J by 3 bases, with 9 bases between the two germline ends. This CDR3 is CAIKQFDTGELFF. CDR3 nucleotides: TGTGCCATCAAACAGTTCGACACCGGGGAGCTGTTTTTT.

V gene TRBV7-9 combines with J gene TRBJ2-2; D gene unclear. The V gene lost 4 bases and the J gene lost 5 bases, with 11 bases spanning the gap. The CDR3 covers 14 residues. The germline gives CDR1 SEHNR, CDR2 FQNEAQ (reference sequence). The CDR3 region has the DNA TGTGCCAGCAGCTCAGGATTGGTTACCGGGGAGCTGTTTTTT. Its protein product is CASSSGLVTGELFF.

J is TRBJ2-1 and V is TRBV15, with a possible D match to TRBD1 (6 bases). CDR1 and CDR2 (germline): LNHNV, YYDKDF (reference sequence). The length of the CDR3 is 16 residues. Trimming took off 0 bases at V and 2 bases at J, with 11 bases between the two ends. The CDR3 nucleotides read TGTGCCACCAGCAGAGATCGAGGGGGAACCTACAATGAGCAGTTCTTC. Its protein product is CATSRDRGGTYNEQFF.